The 28 T cell receptor beta chains in this list originate from one sample, sequenced in a study of response to subunit inactivated influenza vaccine. TCRdb reanalysed the RT-PCR reads using MiXCR and keeps one entry per CDR3 protein. The table lists hundreds of thousands of distinct CDR3 sequences, around 9.9% of them singletons. Sequencing used PBMCs from blood, obtained about 40 days after vaccination. The source is a man aged 50-59 years who received an inactivated influenza vaccine.

This clonotype was counted a few times. The genes are TRBV6-5 and TRBJ2-1; the match to TRBD1 covers 7 bases. The CDR3 is 16 amino acids. The ends lost 3 bases at V and 5 bases at J; junction bases unmatched: 10. Germline V lookup: CDR1 MNHEY, CDR2 SVGAGI. CDR3 loop: CASSYVGTALHNEQFF. Here the CDR3 DNA reads TGTGCCAGCAGTTATGTGGGGACAGCTCTTCACAATGAGCAGTTCTTC.

This chain uses TRBV28 with TRBJ2-1; D might be TRBD1 (6 bases). Germline loops: CDR1 MDHEN, CDR2 SYDVKM. The CDR3 totals 15 residues. The V end lost 5 bases, the J end lost 7 bases, and 18 bases lay between the germline ends. This CDR3 is CASSTGTPGGNEQFF. The DNA for the CDR3 is TGTGCCAGCAGTACCGGGACACCTGGTGGAAATGAGCAGTTCTTC.

This clonotype has more than one count but fewer than ten. The chain carries TRBV12-3 or TRBV12-4 and TRBJ2-7, with a tentative D call TRBD1 (6 bases). The CDR3 has 14 amino acids. V was trimmed by 7 bases and J by 1 base, leaving 14 bases between them. CDR3 protein: CASTETGRSYEQYF. As DNA, the CDR3 is TGTGCCAGCACCGAGACAGGCCGGTCCTACGAGCAGTACTTC.

This clonotype occurred many times. The chain employs TRBV20-1 and TRBJ1-5; D perhaps matches TRBD1 (6 bases). Per germline, CDR1 DFQATT and CDR2 SNEGSKA (reference sequence). This CDR3 spans 14 amino acids. V shed 0 bases and J shed 4 bases, with 10 bases lying between them. CDR3 sequence (DNA): TGCAGTGCTAGAGATTTTCAGGGGAATCAGCCCCAGCATTTT. This gives the protein CSARDFQGNQPQHF.

The chain links TRBV20-1 to TRBJ2-7; D gene uncertain. Trimming shortened V by 2 bases and J by 0 bases, and 11 bases separated the two germline ends. Germline CDR1 is DFQATT and CDR2 is SNEGSKA (reference sequence). The CDR3 has 14 amino acids. The CDR3 loop is CSARWVRSSYEQYF. The CDR3 DNA follows: TGCAGTGCTAGATGGGTCAGGAGCTCCTACGAGCAGTACTTC.

Only a few counts were recorded for this clonotype. V and J are TRBV12-3 or TRBV12-4 and TRBJ1-1; TRBD1 aligns across 7 bases. CDR3 length equals 15 residues. J was trimmed by 11 bases and V by 1 base; bases with no gene match: 13. The CDR3 DNA reads as TGTGCCAGCAGTTTAGGGGGGGACAGTACTTTGATGGCTTTCTTT. Protein: CASSLGGDSTLMAFF.

This clonotype was counted at least ten times. The chain is built from TRBV20-1 and TRBJ2-3, with a possible D match to TRBD1 (5 bases). This CDR3 has 16 residues. Germline lookup yields CDR1 DFQATT and CDR2 SNEGSKA (reference sequence). Deletions cut 6 bases from V and 2 bases from J, with 21 bases between. This chain's CDR3 is CSAKSSRQSITDTQYF. In DNA form, the CDR3 reads TGCAGTGCAAAGAGCTCGAGACAGTCTATCACAGATACGCAGTATTTT.

V is TRBV5-1 and J is TRBJ1-1, with a weak D call TRBD1 (5 bases). This CDR3 is built from 14 residues. The germline CDR1 and CDR2 sequences are SGHRS and YFSETQ. V lost 2 bases and J lost 4, with 12 bases in between. CDR3 loop: CASSFDRTFTEAFF. CDR3 DNA sequence: TGCGCCAGCAGCTTTGACAGAACCTTCACTGAAGCTTTCTTT.

V is TRBV20-1 and J is TRBJ2-5; no reliable D call. This CDR3 is 14 amino acids long. The ends were cut back, 0 bases at V and 5 bases at J, with 13 bases in the middle. The germline V gene has CDR1 DFQATT and CDR2 SNEGSKA (reference sequence). The CDR3 region is CSAREGTLQETQYF. The CDR3 DNA reads TGCAGTGCTAGAGAGGGAACCCTGCAGGAGACCCAGTACTTC.

This clonotype was seen repeatedly, ten times or more. This chain uses TRBV5-1 with TRBJ2-3; TRBD2 might be the D (6 bases). Germline CDR1 reads SGHRS; CDR2 reads YFSETQ. The CDR3 totals 15 residues. With 4 bases removed from V and 0 bases from J, the gap between germline ends came to 12 bases. This chain's CDR3 is CASSGGLSSTDTQYF. CDR3 nucleotides: TGCGCCAGCAGCGGGGGACTCTCTAGCACAGATACGCAGTATTTT.

The chain joins TRBV28 to TRBJ2-2; TRBD1 agrees at 9 bases. J was trimmed by 5 bases and V by 5 bases; bases with no gene match: 9. The CDR3 has 16 residues. The germline CDR1 and CDR2 sequences are MDHEN and SYDVKM. The CDR3: CASSLTRDRVTGELFF. The CDR3 coding sequence is TGTGCCAGCAGTCTAACCCGGGACAGGGTAACCGGGGAGCTGTTTTTT.

The chain recombines TRBV7-9 with TRBJ2-5; D is uncertain. This CDR3 is 15 amino acids long. Trimming stripped 1 base from V and 1 base from J, with 10 bases between. The germline CDR1 and CDR2 sequences are SEHNR and FQNEAQ (reference sequence). CDR3 nucleotide sequence: TGTGCCAGCAGCTTAGTCCGTGTCGCCCAAGAGACCCAGTACTTC. The encoded protein is CASSLVRVAQETQYF.

This clonotype turned up a few times. The J gene is TRBJ2-2, the V gene TRBV18, with D hard to call. The CDR3 spans 14 residues. The germline V gene has CDR1 KGHSH and CDR2 LQKENI. V gave up 5 bases and J gave up 6 bases, with 13 bases separating them. This CDR3 is CASSTNKGPGELFF. The CDR3 nucleotides read TGTGCCAGCTCAACCAACAAGGGCCCCGGGGAGCTGTTTTTT.

V is TRBV12-3 or TRBV12-4 and J is TRBJ2-2; D is perhaps TRBD1 (5 bases). Trimming removed 4 bases at V and 6 bases at J, with 12 bases between. CDR3 length: 14 amino acids. CDR3 nucleotide sequence: TGTGCCAGCAGTTCGACAGTTGGGGCCGGGGAGCTGTTTTTT. Protein: CASSSTVGAGELFF.

This clonotype came up many times. The chain joins TRBV4-3 to TRBJ2-2, with D hard to call. The V gene lost 4 bases and the J gene lost 6 bases, with 12 bases spanning the gap. This CDR3 has 14 amino acids. Germline V CDR1 and CDR2: LGHNA, YSLEER. The CDR3 spells CASSLHAGAGELFF. CDR3 bases: TGCGCCAGCAGCCTTCATGCTGGGGCCGGGGAGCTGTTTTTT.

This clonotype was found a few times. This chain joins TRBV7-2 and TRBJ2-1; D perhaps matches TRBD2 (6 bases). The length of the CDR3 is 15 residues. CDR1 and CDR2 from the germline V gene are SGHTA and FQGNSA. The V gene lost 6 bases and the J gene lost 4 bases, with 16 bases spanning the gap. This chain's CDR3 is CASSSRLGNYNEQFF. Written as DNA, the CDR3 is TGTGCCAGCAGTTCTAGACTAGGTAATTACAATGAGCAGTTCTTC. The full variable domain, rest sourced from reference TRBV7-2 and TRBJ2-1, is GAGVSQSPSNKVTEKGKDVELRCDPISGHTALYWYRQSLGQGLEFLIYFQGNSAPDKSGLPSDRFSAERTGGSVSTLTIQRTQQEDSAVYLCASSSRLGNYNEQFFGPGTRLTVL.

The rearrangement uses TRBV24-1 and TRBJ2-2, with TRBD1 matching over 7 bases. The CDR3 is 15 amino acids. Looked up from germline, CDR1 is KGHDR and CDR2 is SFDVKD. Germline trimming cut 7 bases from V and 5 bases from J; bases unmatched to any gene: 9. The CDR3 DNA is TGTGCCACCAGCTCCGGGACAGCTTATACCGGGGAGCTGTTTTTT. This translates into CATSSGTAYTGELFF.

The chain has TRBV29-1 and TRBJ2-1, with no clear D. CDR1 SQVTM and CDR2 ANQGSEA come from the germline V gene. Trimming took off 8 bases at V and 6 bases at J, with 14 bases between the two ends. This CDR3 is built from 12 residues. As DNA, the CDR3 is TGCAGCACCCGTCCTGATGGCAATGAGCAGTTCTTC. Its protein product is CSTRPDGNEQFF.

This clonotype was recorded at least ten times. The rearrangement links TRBV10-3 to TRBJ2-5; 13 nucleotides align to TRBD2. J gave up 5 bases and V 2 bases, and 5 bases lay outside the gene matches. This CDR3 spans 16 amino acids. Germline V lookup: CDR1 ENHRY, CDR2 SYGVKD. The chain's CDR3 is CAISEPQTSGGETQYF. The CDR3 bases are TGTGCCATCAGTGAGCCCCAGACTAGCGGGGGGGAGACCCAGTACTTC.

Ten or more counts support this clonotype. The chain recombines TRBV18 with TRBJ1-3; D perhaps matches TRBD1 (6 bases). V was cut by 2 bases and J by 4 bases, with 9 bases left in between. Germline V lookup: CDR1 KGHSH, CDR2 LQKENI. The CDR3 consists of 14 residues. CDR3 amino acids: CASSPRTGGNTIYF. In DNA, the CDR3 is TGTGCCAGCTCACCAAGAACAGGGGGAAACACCATATATTTT.

The chain recombines TRBV10-3 with TRBJ1-4, with D unresolved. CDR3 length: 14 residues. Germline CDR1 and CDR2: ENHRY and SYGVKD. Trimming pared 2 bases from V and 7 bases from J, leaving 11 bases between. CDR3 amino acids: CAISELAESEKLFF. In DNA form, the CDR3 reads TGTGCCATCAGTGAGCTGGCCGAGAGTGAAAAACTGTTTTTT.

This clonotype appeared a single time. The chain employs TRBV28 and TRBJ2-5; 8 bases are shared with TRBD1. The CDR3 loop spans 18 amino acids. Losses at the gene ends were 3 bases for V and 4 bases for J; bases not matched to a gene: 16. CDR1 is MDHEN and CDR2 is SYDVKM in the germline V gene. CDR3 bases: TGTGCCAGCAGTTTCCGGACAGGGAGTAAATTAAAACTAGAGACCCAGTACTTC. As protein: CASSFRTGSKLKLETQYF.

Many counts were recorded for this clonotype. The chain has TRBV10-3 and TRBJ2-5; 11 nucleotides match TRBD2. V shed 2 bases, J shed 4 bases, and the junction held 3 bases outside the gene matches. The CDR3 covers 15 residues. From germline, CDR1 is ENHRY and CDR2 SYGVKD. The CDR3 nucleotides read TGTGCCATCAGTGAGGAGCTAGCGGGGGGAGAGACCCAGTACTTC. It codes for CAISEELAGGETQYF.

This clonotype came up a few times. V is TRBV11-2 and J is TRBJ2-2, with 12 nucleotides matching TRBD2. CDR1 is SGHAT and CDR2 is FQNNGV in the germline V gene. The ends lost 1 base at V and 8 bases at J; junction bases unmatched: 8. This CDR3 comprises 17 residues. The DNA for the CDR3 is TGTGCCAGCAGCTTAGGCCCCCCAGGACTAGCGGGGGGGGAGCTGTTTTTT. Translating it yields CASSLGPPGLAGGELFF.

The chain joins TRBV4-2 to TRBJ1-5; 7 bases line up with TRBD1. CDR1 is LGHNA and CDR2 is YNFKEQ in the germline V gene. The V gene end was trimmed by 4 bases and the J gene end by 0 bases; junction bases not matched to a gene: 9. The CDR3 runs to 17 residues. The CDR3 coding sequence is TGTGCCAGCAGCCCGGGACAGATCTTATATAGCAATCAGCCCCAGCATTTT. It yields the protein CASSPGQILYSNQPQHF.

There are a few counts of this clonotype. The rearrangement uses TRBV2 and TRBJ2-1; D gene uncertain. V was clipped by 2 bases and J by 0 bases, with 11 bases between them. Looked up from germline, CDR1 is SNHLY and CDR2 is FYNNEI. This CDR3 region has 16 residues. The CDR3 sequence: CASSEFLVSSYNEQFF. Written as DNA, the CDR3 is TGTGCCAGCAGTGAATTCCTAGTCAGCTCCTACAATGAGCAGTTCTTC.

The chain employs TRBV6-1 and TRBJ2-2; 8 bases agree with TRBD2. V dropped 4 bases and J dropped 4; count of bases not matched to a gene: 5. Germline V gives CDR1 MNHNS, CDR2 SASEGT. CDR3 length: 15 amino acids. The CDR3: CASSGTGGPTGELFF. The CDR3 coding sequence is TGTGCCAGCAGTGGAACGGGGGGGCCCACCGGGGAGCTGTTTTTT.

Only a few counts were recorded for this clonotype. This chain uses TRBV11-2 with TRBJ2-5; D is uncertain. The germline CDR1 and CDR2 sequences are SGHAT and FQNNGV. This CDR3 has 13 residues. V was shortened by 6 bases and J by 5 bases, with 13 bases between the two germline ends. CDR3 sequence (DNA): TGTGCCAGCAGGGGGAATAATCGGGAGACCCAGTACTTC. Protein sequence: CASRGNNRETQYF.